A single sample gave rise to the 18 T cell receptor beta chains below, sequenced in a study of CD8 T cells in ankylosing spondylitis. Study observations and caveats: The study identified a TCR beta motif of under 10 highly homologous variants that appeared characteristic of ankylosing spondylitis blood.

These receptors' antigens are unknown. TCRdb reprocessed the 5' RACE reads via MiXCR and lists one record per CDR3 protein. The table shows roughly 450,000 distinct CDR3 sequences, with about 25% occurring only once. Sequenced sample: blood, either unsorted or a sorted T cell fraction (not recorded which). All receptors derive from a male donor with ankylosing spondylitis.

This clonotype was detected a few times. V is TRBV10-3 and J is TRBJ2-2, with 8 bases lining up with TRBD1. Germline V gives CDR1 ENHRY, CDR2 SYGVKD. With V trimmed by 8 bases and J by 3 bases, 5 bases remained unmatched. The CDR3 length is 14 residues. In nucleotides, the CDR3 is TGTGCCATCGGGACAGGTCCCGACACCGGGGAGCTGTTTTTT. This sequence encodes CAIGTGPDTGELFF.

The chain is built from TRBV7-9 and TRBJ2-1; 9 bases are a match to TRBD2. Germline V lookup: CDR1 SEHNR, CDR2 FQNEAQ (reference sequence). After removal of 1 base from V and 7 bases from J, the junction contained 8 bases not matched to a gene. CDR3 length: 16 amino acids. The CDR3: CASSLVVSGSLNEQFF. CDR3 nucleotides: TGTGCCAGCAGCTTAGTGGTTAGCGGGAGCCTTAATGAGCAGTTCTTC.

The genes are TRBV7-9 and TRBJ2-3; D is ambiguous. CDR1 is SEHNR and CDR2 is FQNEAQ in the germline V gene (reference sequence). With 4 bases removed from V and 1 base from J, the gap between germline ends came to 9 bases. The CDR3 runs to 14 residues. CDR3 region: CASSSNLGTDTQYF. For the CDR3, the DNA is TGTGCCAGCAGCTCAAACTTAGGCACAGATACGCAGTATTTT.

The V gene is TRBV24-1, the J gene TRBJ2-1; 7 nucleotides line up with TRBD1. Germline V gene lookup returns CDR1 KGHDR and CDR2 SFDVKD. The CDR3 has 15 amino acids. The junction had 7 bases not matched to a gene; V was cut back by 1 base and J by 8 bases. DNA of the CDR3: TGTGCCACCAGTGATTTAGGGGGCGGTGGGCATGAGCAGTTCTTC. This sequence encodes CATSDLGGGGHEQFF.

V gene TRBV6-1 combines with J gene TRBJ1-5; no clear D gene. The CDR3 has 13 amino acids. Trimming pared 6 bases from V and 4 bases from J, leaving 10 bases between. The germline V gene encodes CDR1 MNHNS and CDR2 SASEGT. The CDR3 loop reads CASSRNTNQPQHF. The CDR3 DNA follows: TGTGCCAGCAGCCGTAATACTAATCAGCCCCAGCATTTT.

CDR3 protein: CATSRDLQGNNEQFF. In nucleotides, the CDR3 is TGTGCCACCAGCAGAGATCTACAGGGGAACAATGAGCAGTTCTTC. V usage is TRBV15 and J usage is TRBJ2-1; TRBD1 aligns across 7 bases. Germline V lookup: CDR1 LNHNV, CDR2 YYDKDF (reference sequence). With 0 bases clipped from V and 5 bases from J, the junction kept 4 bases outside the gene matches. The length of the CDR3 is 15 residues.

In its sample, this clonotype was seen a few times. The chain uses TRBV5-6 and TRBJ2-5; tentatively, D is TRBD1 (5 bases). Trimming stripped 3 bases from V and 1 base from J, with 10 bases between. The germline CDR1 and CDR2 sequences are SGHDT and YYEEEE. The CDR3 covers 14 residues. CDR3 in DNA: TGTGCCAGCAGCTCGACCCAGGGCCAAGAGACCCAGTACTTC. The encoded protein is CASSSTQGQETQYF.

The rearrangement joins TRBV20-1 to TRBJ1-5; 10 bases are shared with TRBD1. V trimming: 0 bases; J trimming: 7 bases; junction bases outside the gene matches: 9. The CDR3 consists of 16 residues. Germline CDR1 DFQATT, CDR2 SNEGSKA (reference sequence). The CDR3 region is CSARDEGTGAGQPQHF. Here the CDR3 DNA reads TGCAGTGCTAGAGACGAAGGGACAGGGGCGGGGCAGCCCCAGCATTTT.

A remark on this clonotype: The conserved final phenylalanine or tryptophan is absent from the CDR3, which likely points to a read error. The limits of the CDR3 on the DNA are not certain, so only TCRdb's listed CDR3 is given. The chain joins TRBV20-1 to TRBJ1-4; the listed D gene, TRBD1, was not tested against the DNA. Looked up from germline, CDR1 is DFQATT and CDR2 is SNEGSKA (reference sequence). The CDR3 sequence runs 12 residues, both termini included. Here the CDR3 reads CSARVLQDRESL.

The chain recombines TRBV12-3 or TRBV12-4 with TRBJ2-7; unclear D gene. The germline V and J ends were trimmed by 6 bases and 5 bases, with 8 bases remaining between them. This CDR3 contains 11 residues. CDR3 DNA: TGTGCCAGCAGCCTAACCCACGAGCAGTACTTC. Translated: CASSLTHEQYF.

In its sample, this clonotype was seen a few times. This chain uses TRBV10-3 with TRBJ2-1, with a weak D call TRBD2 (5 bases). V was shortened by 7 bases and J by 2 bases, with 12 bases between the two germline ends. CDR1 ENHRY and CDR2 SYGVKD come from the germline V gene. The CDR3 runs to 14 residues. CDR3 DNA: TGTGCCATCACCGAGGGTTCTGCCTACAATGAGCAGTTCTTC. Translating it yields CAITEGSAYNEQFF.

The chain employs TRBV30 and TRBJ2-2, with D hard to call. The germline V gene encodes CDR1 GTSNPN and CDR2 SVGIG (reference sequence). Trimming removed 3 bases from V and 6 bases from J, with 11 bases in between. The CDR3 length is 13 residues. CDR3 protein: CAWSALSAGELFF. Written as DNA, the CDR3 is TGTGCCTGGAGCGCCCTATCGGCCGGGGAGCTGTTTTTT.

This clonotype showed up just a few times. The chain is built from TRBV5-1 and TRBJ1-2; D may be TRBD1 (6 bases). Germline V lookup: CDR1 SGHRS, CDR2 YFSETQ. CDR3 size: 14 residues. Trimming pared 3 bases from V and 2 bases from J, leaving 11 bases between. The CDR3 DNA follows: TGCGCCAGCAGCTCTGCGGACAGAAACTATGGCTACACCTTC. This encodes CASSSADRNYGYTF.

This clonotype was recorded only once. CDR3 bases: TGTGCCACCAGCAGGGGCGGACAGGGGGTTATTTACGAGCAGTACGTC. Protein: CATSRGGQGVIYEQYV. V is TRBV15 and J is TRBJ2-7; TRBD1 matches at 10 bases. The CDR3 runs 16 residues. V gave up 3 bases and J gave up 4 bases; unmatched junction bases: 9. CDR1 and CDR2 (germline): LNHNV, YYDKDF (reference sequence).

The chain couples TRBV29-1 to TRBJ1-2; TRBD1 might be the D (5 bases). Germline-derived CDR1 and CDR2 are SQVTM and ANQGSEA. The CDR3 has 13 amino acids. The V and J ends lost 1 base and 0 bases respectively, with 6 bases between them. As DNA, the CDR3 is TGCAGCGTTGAAGCAGGGTCTAACTATGGCTACACCTTC. It encodes CSVEAGSNYGYTF.

This clonotype was counted only a few times. This chain joins TRBV4-1 and TRBJ2-7; TRBD2 agrees at 8 bases. Germline V gives CDR1 MGHRA, CDR2 YSYEKL. The CDR3 runs to 16 residues. After removal of 0 bases from V and 5 bases from J, the junction contained 9 bases not matched to a gene. CDR3 nucleotides: TGCGCCAGCAGCCAAGAGAGGAGCGGGAGAGGACACGAGCAGTACGTC. Its protein product is CASSQERSGRGHEQYV.

The rearrangement links TRBV30 to TRBJ1-5, with D possibly matching TRBD1 (5 bases). Germline V gene lookup returns CDR1 GTSNPN and CDR2 SVGIG (reference sequence). CDR3 length: 13 amino acids. V was pared by 5 bases and J by 2 bases, with 10 bases between. CDR3 loop: CAWATGRNQPQHF. DNA for the CDR3: TGTGCCTGGGCTACAGGTCGCAATCAGCCCCAGCATTTT.

This clonotype was seen only a few times. The CDR3 sequence: CASSLSRVDTEAFF. CDR3 nucleotide sequence: TGTGCCAGCAGTTTATCCAGGGTTGACACTGAAGCTTTCTTT. The chain links TRBV12-3 or TRBV12-4 to TRBJ1-1; TRBD1 is a possible D gene (5 bases). V shed 2 bases and J shed 3 bases, with 10 bases lying between them. The CDR3 is 14 amino acids.